This section outlines one T cell receptor (beta chain) sequence together with its context. Data came from immunoSEQ multiplex PCR; TCRdb stores just in-frame clones and leaves some out. The table has roughly 2 million clones, 90% to 97% seen once. The CDR3 runs 15 residues. Trimming stripped 3 bases from V and 0 bases from J, with 9 bases between. The V gene's germline CDR1 is SNHLY and CDR2 FYNNEI. The sample is drawn from a study of shared clonotypes between healthy human individuals. About the study: A few men and a couple of women, aged 18 to 49, were donors. CD4 naive and memory got three plates each, CD8 naive two, CD8 memory one.

This clonotype was obtained from a man in his late teens or twenties in good health. The sample was naive CD4+ T cells sorted from blood. Specified subset: CD45RA+ positively selected. The chain combines TRBV2 with TRBJ2-1; no clear D. In nucleotides, the CDR3 is TGTGCCAGCAGTGAGAGTCAGCGCTCCTACAATGAGCAGTTCTTC. It encodes CASSESQRSYNEQFF. The whole variable domain, filled in from reference TRBV2 and TRBJ2-1, reads EPEVTQTPSHQVTQMGQEVILRCVPISNHLYFYWYRQILGQKVEFLVSFYNNEISEKSEIFDDQFSVERPDGSNFTLKIRSTKLEDSAMYFCASSESQRSYNEQFFGPGTRLTVL.